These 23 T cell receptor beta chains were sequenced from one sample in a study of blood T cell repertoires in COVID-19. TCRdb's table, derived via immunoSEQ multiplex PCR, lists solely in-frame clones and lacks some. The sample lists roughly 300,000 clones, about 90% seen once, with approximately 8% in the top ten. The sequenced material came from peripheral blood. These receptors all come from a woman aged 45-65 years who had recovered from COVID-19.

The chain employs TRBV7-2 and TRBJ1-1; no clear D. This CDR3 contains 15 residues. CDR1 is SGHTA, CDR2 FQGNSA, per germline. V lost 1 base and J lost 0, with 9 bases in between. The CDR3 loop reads CASSLVSPMNTEAFF. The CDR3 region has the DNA TGTGCCAGCAGCTTAGTGTCCCCAATGAACACTGAAGCTTTCTTT.

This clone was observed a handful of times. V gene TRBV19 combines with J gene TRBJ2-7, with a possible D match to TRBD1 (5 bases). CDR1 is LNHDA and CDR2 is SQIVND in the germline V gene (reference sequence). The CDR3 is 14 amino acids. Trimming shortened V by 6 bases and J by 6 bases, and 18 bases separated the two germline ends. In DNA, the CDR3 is TGTGCCAGTAGGATCTCAGGGTCGGCGAGCGAGCAGTACTTC. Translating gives CASRISGSASEQYF. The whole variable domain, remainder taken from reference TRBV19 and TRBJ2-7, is DGGITQSPKYLFRKEGQNVTLSCEQNLNHDAMYWYRQDPGQGLRLIYYSQIVNDFQKGDIAEGYSVSREKKESFPLTVTSAQKNPTAFYLCASRISGSASEQYFGPGTRLTVT.

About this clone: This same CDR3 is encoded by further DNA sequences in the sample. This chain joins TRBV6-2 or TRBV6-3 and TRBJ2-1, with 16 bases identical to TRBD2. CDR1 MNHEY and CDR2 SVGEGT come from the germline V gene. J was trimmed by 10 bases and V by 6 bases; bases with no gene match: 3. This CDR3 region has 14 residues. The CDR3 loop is CASSLGLAGGEQFF. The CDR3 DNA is TGTGCCAGCAGCCTGGGACTAGCGGGAGGGGAGCAGTTCTTC.

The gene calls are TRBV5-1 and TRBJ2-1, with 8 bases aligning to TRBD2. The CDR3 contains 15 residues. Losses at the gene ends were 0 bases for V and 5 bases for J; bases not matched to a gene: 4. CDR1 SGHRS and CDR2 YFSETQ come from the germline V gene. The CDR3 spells CASSLVIAGNNEQFF. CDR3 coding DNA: TGCGCCAGCAGCTTGGTAATAGCGGGGAACAATGAGCAGTTCTTC.

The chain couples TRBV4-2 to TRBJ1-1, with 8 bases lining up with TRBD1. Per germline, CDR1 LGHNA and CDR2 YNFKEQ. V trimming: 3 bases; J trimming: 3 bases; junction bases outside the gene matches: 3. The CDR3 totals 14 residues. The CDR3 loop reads CASSQDREDTEAFF. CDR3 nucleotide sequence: TGTGCCAGCAGCCAGGACAGGGAGGACACTGAAGCTTTCTTT.

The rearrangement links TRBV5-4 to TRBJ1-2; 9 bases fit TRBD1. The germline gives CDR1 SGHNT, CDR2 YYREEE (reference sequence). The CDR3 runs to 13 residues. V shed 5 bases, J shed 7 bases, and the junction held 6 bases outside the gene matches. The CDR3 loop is CASSWTGELGYTF. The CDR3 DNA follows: TGTGCCAGCAGTTGGACAGGGGAACTTGGCTACACCTTC.

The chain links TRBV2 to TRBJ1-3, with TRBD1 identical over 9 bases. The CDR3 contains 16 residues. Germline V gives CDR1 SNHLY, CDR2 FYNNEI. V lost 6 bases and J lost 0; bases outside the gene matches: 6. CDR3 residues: CASSSDRGYSGNTIYF. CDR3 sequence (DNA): TGTGCCAGCAGCTCGGACAGGGGATACTCTGGAAACACCATATATTTT.

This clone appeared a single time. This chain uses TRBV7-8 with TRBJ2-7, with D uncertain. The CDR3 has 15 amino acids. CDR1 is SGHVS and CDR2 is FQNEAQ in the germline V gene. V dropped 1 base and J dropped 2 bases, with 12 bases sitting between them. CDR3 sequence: CASSLDPTMAYEQYF. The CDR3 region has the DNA TGTGCCAGCAGCTTAGATCCGACAATGGCCTACGAGCAGTACTTC.

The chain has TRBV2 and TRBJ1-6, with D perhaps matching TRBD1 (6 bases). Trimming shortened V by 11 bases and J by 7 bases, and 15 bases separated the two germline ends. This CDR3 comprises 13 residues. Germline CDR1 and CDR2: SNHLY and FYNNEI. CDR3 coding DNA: TGTGCCGGTCGGACAGACTTCAATTCACCCCTCCACTTT. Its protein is CAGRTDFNSPLHF. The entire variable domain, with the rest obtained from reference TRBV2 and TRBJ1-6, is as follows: EPEVTQTPSHQVTQMGQEVILRCVPISNHLYFYWYRQILGQKVEFLVSFYNNEISEKSEIFDDQFSVERPDGSNFTLKIRSTKLEDSAMYFCAGRTDFNSPLHFGNGTRLTVT.

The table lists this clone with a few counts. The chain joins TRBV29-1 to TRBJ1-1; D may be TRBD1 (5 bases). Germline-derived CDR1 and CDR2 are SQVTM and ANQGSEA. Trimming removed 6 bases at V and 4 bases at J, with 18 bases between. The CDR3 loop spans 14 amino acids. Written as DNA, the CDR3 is TGCAGCGTCTCTTTCCGGGGGAAAGGCACTGAAGCTTTCTTT. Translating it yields CSVSFRGKGTEAFF.

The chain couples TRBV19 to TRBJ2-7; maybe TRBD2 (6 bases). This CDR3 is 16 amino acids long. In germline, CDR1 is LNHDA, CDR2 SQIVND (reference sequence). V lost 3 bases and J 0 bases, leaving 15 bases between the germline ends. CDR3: CASSMRASASSYEQYF. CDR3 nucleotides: TGTGCCAGTAGTATGAGGGCTAGCGCGAGCTCCTACGAGCAGTACTTC.

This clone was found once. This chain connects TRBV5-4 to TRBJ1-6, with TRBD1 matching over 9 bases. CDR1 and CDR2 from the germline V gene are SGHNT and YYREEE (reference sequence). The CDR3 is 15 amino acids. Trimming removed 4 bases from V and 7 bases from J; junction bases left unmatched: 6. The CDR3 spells CASSRKGTGNSPLHF. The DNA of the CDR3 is TGTGCCAGCAGCCGCAAAGGGACAGGGAATTCACCCCTCCACTTT.

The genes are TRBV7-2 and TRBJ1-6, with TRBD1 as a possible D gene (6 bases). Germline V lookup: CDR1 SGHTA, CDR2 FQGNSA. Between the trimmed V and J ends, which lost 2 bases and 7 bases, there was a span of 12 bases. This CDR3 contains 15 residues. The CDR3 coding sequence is TGTGCCAGCAGCTTAAGTACAGGGTGGAATTCACCCCTCCACTTT. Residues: CASSLSTGWNSPLHF. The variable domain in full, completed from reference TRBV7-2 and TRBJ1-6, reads GAGVSQSPSNKVTEKGKDVELRCDPISGHTALYWYRQSLGQGLEFLIYFQGNSAPDKSGLPSDRFSAERTGGSVSTLTIQRTQQEDSAVYLCASSLSTGWNSPLHFGNGTRLTVT.

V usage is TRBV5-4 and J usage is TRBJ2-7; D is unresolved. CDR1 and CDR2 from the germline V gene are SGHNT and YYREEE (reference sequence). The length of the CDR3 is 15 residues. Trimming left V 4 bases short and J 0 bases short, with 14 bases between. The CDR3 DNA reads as TGTGCCAGCAGCCCTGAGGCCACTATCTCCTACGAGCAGTACTTC. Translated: CASSPEATISYEQYF.

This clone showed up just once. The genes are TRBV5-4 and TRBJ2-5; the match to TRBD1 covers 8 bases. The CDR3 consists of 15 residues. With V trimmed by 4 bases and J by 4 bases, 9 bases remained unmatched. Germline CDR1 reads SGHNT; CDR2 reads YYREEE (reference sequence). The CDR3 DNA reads TGTGCCAGCAGCGGACGGACAGGGAGCGGAGAGACCCAGTACTTC. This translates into CASSGRTGSGETQYF.

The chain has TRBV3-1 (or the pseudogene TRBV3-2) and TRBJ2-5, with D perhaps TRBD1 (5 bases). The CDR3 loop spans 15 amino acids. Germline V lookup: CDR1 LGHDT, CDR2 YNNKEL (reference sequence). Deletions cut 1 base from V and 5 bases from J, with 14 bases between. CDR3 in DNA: TGTGCCAGCAGCCAAGGCGGAAGGGGTTGGGAGACCCAGTACTTC. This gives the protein CASSQGGRGWETQYF.

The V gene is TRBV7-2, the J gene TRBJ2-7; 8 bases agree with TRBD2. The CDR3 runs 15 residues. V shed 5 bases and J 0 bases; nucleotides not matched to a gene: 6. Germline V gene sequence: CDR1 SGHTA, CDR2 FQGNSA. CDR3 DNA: TGTGCCAGCAGCCGTAGCGGGGTAAGCTCCTACGAGCAGTACTTC. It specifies CASSRSGVSSYEQYF.

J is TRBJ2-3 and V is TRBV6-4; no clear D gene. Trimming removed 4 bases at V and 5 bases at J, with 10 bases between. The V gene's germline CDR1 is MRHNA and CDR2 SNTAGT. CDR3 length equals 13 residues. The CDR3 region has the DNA TGTGCCAGCAGTGCGGAGTCTTTAGATACGCAGTATTTT. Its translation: CASSAESLDTQYF.

Here the CDR3 reads CATSDPTGGYGYTF. The CDR3 coding sequence is TGTGCCACCAGTGACCCTACAGGGGGCTATGGCTACACCTTC. This chain connects TRBV24-1 to TRBJ1-2; 8 bases line up with TRBD1. Trimming removed 4 bases from V and 4 bases from J; junction bases left unmatched: 4. CDR1 and CDR2 (germline): KGHDR, SFDVKD. This CDR3 contains 14 residues.

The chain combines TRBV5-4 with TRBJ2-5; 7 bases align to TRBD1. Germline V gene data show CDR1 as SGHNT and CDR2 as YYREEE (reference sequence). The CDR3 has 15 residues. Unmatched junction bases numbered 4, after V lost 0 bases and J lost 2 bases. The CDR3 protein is CASSLAGGLQETQYF. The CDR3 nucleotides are TGTGCCAGCAGCTTGGCAGGGGGTTTGCAAGAGACCCAGTACTTC.

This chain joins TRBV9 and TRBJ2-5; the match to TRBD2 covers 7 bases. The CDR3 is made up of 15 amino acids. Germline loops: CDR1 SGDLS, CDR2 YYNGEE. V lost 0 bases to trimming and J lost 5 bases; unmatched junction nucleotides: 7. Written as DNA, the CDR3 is TGTGCCAGCAGCGTAGCTGGGGGGGGACGGGAGACCCAGTACTTC. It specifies CASSVAGGGRETQYF.

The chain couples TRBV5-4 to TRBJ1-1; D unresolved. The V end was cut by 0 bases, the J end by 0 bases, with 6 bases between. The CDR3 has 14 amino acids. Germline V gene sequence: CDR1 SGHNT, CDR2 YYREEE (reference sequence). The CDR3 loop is CASSLVGVNTEAFF. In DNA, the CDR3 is TGTGCCAGCAGCTTGGTAGGAGTGAACACTGAAGCTTTCTTT.

The CDR3 region is CASSDPGLATDEQFF. The CDR3 DNA follows: TGTGCCAGCAGTGACCCGGGACTAGCAACGGATGAGCAGTTCTTC. V gene TRBV6-1 combines with J gene TRBJ2-1; TRBD2 aligns across 9 bases. From germline, CDR1 is MNHNS and CDR2 SASEGT. V shed 3 bases and J 8 bases; nucleotides not matched to a gene: 8. CDR3 size: 15 residues.